Detailed here is one T cell receptor (beta chain). Its antigen is still unknown. This entry belongs to a study of T-cell memory formation after mild COVID-19. At the level of the study: TCR clusters were largely donor specific. The study, taken as a whole, reports: Pre-infection memory contained some responding clones, which suggested that cross-reactive memory had joined. Clones that contracted from day 15 to 85 were balanced CD4/CD8, while later expanders leaned CD4+. Contracting clones localized mainly to CM and EM when CD4+ and mainly to EMRA when CD8+.

TCRdb ran MiXCR on the 5' RACE reads and lists one entry per CDR3 protein. The sample yields 200,000 to 250,000 distinct CDR3 sequences, approximately 15% seen once. This CDR3 spans 14 amino acids. Trimming cost V 1 base and J 3 bases; bases outside gene matches: 0. CDR1 is LGHNA and CDR2 is YSLEER in the germline V gene. The sample comprised PBMCs or a T cell subset sorted from them (not recorded which). This clonotype was obtained from an adult woman who had mild COVID-19 (a few samples of this study predate the infection). Cell type and time point are not known. This sequence joins TRBV4-3 and TRBJ2-1; 7 positions match TRBD2. CDR3 loop: CASSQGEGYNEQFF. DNA of the CDR3: TGCGCCAGCAGCCAAGGGGAGGGCTACAATGAGCAGTTCTTC.